These 30 T cell receptor beta chains were all obtained from the same sample, sequenced in a study of T cell responses to AZD1222 COVID-19 vaccine (dated by TCRdb to about 2021). The library was obtained by the immunoSEQ multiplex PCR assay. Here the immuneACCESS table is served through TCRdb, limited to in-frame sequences with V and J called. Missing clones are a known gap in these copies; in checked studies unresolved V genes cover under half, and the rest lacks a known reason. The sample records about 60,000 clones, roughly 87% of which are singletons. Approximately 18% of the sample comes from the top ten. Sample time point, as interpreted from the label and publication: baseline before first vaccination. Sequencing used peripheral blood, obtained on day 0 of AZD1222 vaccination. The receptors shown here come from an adult in good health.

This clone was observed once. This CDR3 reads CASSLGRDYGYTF. CDR3 nucleotides: TGTGCCAGTAGTCTCGGCCGGGACTATGGCTACACCTTC. The chain is built from TRBV19 and TRBJ1-2; D not certain. This CDR3 region has 13 residues. Germline V gene sequence: CDR1 LNHDA, CDR2 SQIVND (reference sequence). V lost 5 bases and J lost 3, with 10 bases in between.

The CDR3 sequence: CASSRGIMNTEAFF. CDR3 DNA: TGCGCCAGCAGCCGGGGGATCATGAACACTGAAGCTTTCTTT. V gene TRBV5-1 combines with J gene TRBJ1-1; possible D gene TRBD1, 5 bases. From germline, CDR1 is SGHRS and CDR2 YFSETQ. With 4 bases removed from V and 0 bases from J, the gap between germline ends came to 10 bases. The CDR3 loop spans 14 amino acids.

The rearrangement joins TRBV6-5 to TRBJ1-5, with D uncertain. Germline-derived CDR1 and CDR2 are MNHEY and SVGAGI. The CDR3 sequence is 13 residues long. Trimming took off 8 bases at V and 0 bases at J, with 8 bases between the two ends. CDR3 DNA: TGTGCCAGCGGGAGGGTTAGCAATCAGCCCCAGCATTTT. Residues: CASGRVSNQPQHF.

In this sample, this clone turned up many times. The chain couples TRBV25-1 to TRBJ1-2; D is unresolved. The germline V and J ends were trimmed by 5 bases and 2 bases, with 12 bases remaining between them. This CDR3 is built from 14 residues. Per germline, CDR1 MGHDK and CDR2 SYGVNS. CDR3 coding DNA: TGTGCCAGCAGTCCTAGGATTTTAAACTATGGCTACACCTTC. Translation: CASSPRILNYGYTF.

V and J are TRBV7-6 and TRBJ2-7; the match to TRBD2 covers 10 bases. The CDR3 sequence is 15 residues long. The junction had 3 bases not matched to a gene; V was cut back by 4 bases and J by 0 bases. CDR1 and CDR2 from the germline V gene are SGHVS and FNYEAQ. The CDR3 protein is CASSSSGGSSYEQYF. DNA for the CDR3: TGTGCCAGCAGCTCTAGCGGGGGAAGCTCCTACGAGCAGTACTTC.

The V and J genes are TRBV6-6 and TRBJ2-7; no firm D call. In germline, CDR1 is MNHNY, CDR2 SVGAGI (reference sequence). Between the trimmed V and J ends, which lost 5 bases and 2 bases, there was a span of 16 bases. This CDR3 contains 15 residues. In nucleotides, the CDR3 is TGTGCCAGCAGTAAATCAGGCTCCCGTACCTACGAGCAGTACTTC. Translation gives CASSKSGSRTYEQYF.

The rearrangement uses TRBV6-1 and TRBJ2-6; D is unresolved. V lost 4 bases to trimming and J lost 0 bases, with 10 bases between them. The CDR3 totals 16 residues. CDR1 and CDR2 from the germline V gene are MNHNS and SASEGT. CDR3 nucleotides: TGTGCCAGCAGTGTGCACGAGAGCTCTGGGGCCAACGTCCTGACTTTC. Amino acids: CASSVHESSGANVLTF.

This chain joins TRBV9 and TRBJ2-3; 8 positions match TRBD1. Germline lookup yields CDR1 SGDLS and CDR2 YYNGEE. The junction had 4 bases not matched to a gene; V was cut back by 2 bases and J by 2 bases. The CDR3 loop spans 15 amino acids. The CDR3 sequence is CASSVRQGFTDTQYF. As DNA, the CDR3 is TGTGCCAGCAGCGTCAGACAGGGGTTCACAGATACGCAGTATTTT. Full variable domain (rest looked up from reference TRBV9 and TRBJ2-3): DSGVTQTPKHLITATGQRVTLRCSPRSGDLSVYWYQQSLDQGLQFLIQYYNGEERAKGNILERFSAQQFPDLHSELNLSSLELGDSALYFCASSVRQGFTDTQYFGPGTRLTVL.

V is TRBV5-1 and J is TRBJ2-3, with a weak D call TRBD2 (6 bases). This CDR3 is 14 amino acids long. The germline V gene has CDR1 SGHRS and CDR2 YFSETQ. Deletions cut 3 bases from V and 2 bases from J, with 10 bases between. The CDR3 region is CASSSTRTTDTQYF. The DNA of the CDR3 is TGCGCCAGCAGCTCGACTAGGACCACAGATACGCAGTATTTT. Using reference TRBV5-1 and TRBJ2-3 for the parts outside the CDR3, the full variable domain is KAGVTQTPRYLIKTRGQQVTLSCSPISGHRSVSWYQQTPGQGLQFLFEYFSETQRNKGNFPGRFSGRQFSNSRSEMNVSTLELGDSALYLCASSSTRTTDTQYFGPGTRLTVL.

This chain connects TRBV29-1 to TRBJ1-1, with unresolved D. The germline V gene has CDR1 SQVTM and CDR2 ANQGSEA. The CDR3 extends over 13 amino acids. Trimming took 3 bases from V and 1 from J, leaving 9 bases between them. The CDR3 coding sequence is TGCAGCGTTGAGAGGCAGCCGAACACTGAAGCTTTCTTT. It specifies CSVERQPNTEAFF.

V gene TRBV6-5 combines with J gene TRBJ2-7; D is ambiguous. Trimming left V 7 bases short and J 0 bases short, with 10 bases between. The CDR3 is 13 amino acids. Per germline, CDR1 MNHEY and CDR2 SVGAGI. This CDR3 is CASMRRISYEQYF. CDR3 DNA sequence: TGTGCCAGCATGCGGCGGATCTCCTACGAGCAGTACTTC.

This rearrangement joins TRBV7-9 to TRBJ2-7; D is unresolved. V lost 1 base to trimming and J lost 5 bases, with 12 bases between them. CDR3 length: 14 residues. Germline loops: CDR1 SEHNR, CDR2 FQNEAQ (reference sequence). The chain's CDR3 is CASSLVGVRHEQYF. CDR3 bases: TGTGCCAGCAGCTTAGTAGGAGTTCGCCACGAGCAGTACTTC.

V and J are TRBV3-1 (or the pseudogene TRBV3-2) and TRBJ2-1; D gene uncertain. CDR1 is LGHDT and CDR2 is YNNKEL in the germline V gene (reference sequence). V lost 1 base to trimming and J lost 10 bases, with 11 bases between them. CDR3 length equals 13 residues. This chain's CDR3 is CASSQVRSREQFF. CDR3 nucleotide sequence: TGTGCCAGCAGCCAAGTGCGAAGCCGCGAGCAGTTCTTC.

The genes are TRBV19 and TRBJ1-2, with D unclear. This CDR3 has 15 amino acids. V was cut by 5 bases and J by 1 base, with 14 bases left in between. CDR1 LNHDA and CDR2 SQIVND come from the germline V gene (reference sequence). The CDR3: CASSHPPERNYGYTF. CDR3 DNA: TGTGCCAGTAGTCATCCCCCTGAGCGTAACTATGGCTACACCTTC.

The V gene is TRBV15, the J gene TRBJ1-1; D not resolved. Germline CDR1 reads LNHNV; CDR2 reads YYDKDF (reference sequence). The V gene lost 5 bases and the J gene lost 4 bases, with 11 bases spanning the gap. This CDR3 has 13 amino acids. DNA of the CDR3: TGTGCCACCAGCCGGCGGGTGGCCACTGAAGCTTTCTTT. Amino acid sequence: CATSRRVATEAFF.

The chain links TRBV7-8 to TRBJ1-1, with a possible D match to TRBD1 (5 bases). Germline V gene sequence: CDR1 SGHVS, CDR2 FQNEAQ. The length of the CDR3 is 16 residues. The V gene lost 1 base and the J gene lost 4 bases, with 16 bases spanning the gap. The CDR3 DNA follows: TGTGCCAGCAGCTTAGGCAGGGAGGTTCTGGTCACTGAAGCTTTCTTT. Amino acids: CASSLGREVLVTEAFF.

The chain links TRBV6-5 to TRBJ1-1; D possibly corresponds to TRBD1 (5 bases). Germline CDR1 reads MNHEY; CDR2 reads SVGAGI. CDR3 size: 14 residues. V was trimmed by 5 bases and J by 6 bases, leaving 16 bases between them. CDR3 amino acids: CASSLLGQKPEAFF. CDR3 in DNA: TGTGCCAGCAGTCTCTTGGGGCAGAAGCCTGAAGCTTTCTTT.

V and J are TRBV7-8 and TRBJ1-1; a weak D match, TRBD1 (5 bases). V was shortened by 5 bases and J by 1 base, with 11 bases between the two germline ends. This CDR3 has 14 amino acids. Germline V CDR1 and CDR2: SGHVS, FQNEAQ. CDR3 in DNA: TGTGCCAGCAGCCCCTTGGGGGGGAACACTGAAGCTTTCTTT. This sequence encodes CASSPLGGNTEAFF.

This rearrangement joins TRBV27 to TRBJ2-7; 12 bases map to TRBD1. The CDR3 totals 15 residues. Per germline, CDR1 MNHEY and CDR2 SMNVEV (reference sequence). V was clipped by 0 bases and J by 5 bases; unmatched bases: 2. The CDR3 bases are TGTGCCAGCAGTTTATCCGGGACAGGGGGCGACGAGCAGTACTTC. This codes for CASSLSGTGGDEQYF.

The gene calls are TRBV5-4 and TRBJ2-7; 10 bases match TRBD1. Looked up from germline, CDR1 is SGHNT and CDR2 is YYREEE (reference sequence). V was pared by 4 bases and J by 4 bases, with 14 bases of the junction left unmatched. CDR3 length: 17 amino acids. The CDR3, as DNA: TGTGCCAGCAGCCAGGGACAGGGGCCTAGGTCTTTATACGAGCAGTACTTC. It specifies CASSQGQGPRSLYEQYF.

The CDR3 sequence is CASSLSGFGDEQYF. The CDR3 nucleotides are TGTGCCAGCAGCTTATCCGGGTTCGGGGACGAGCAGTACTTC. The chain links TRBV11-3 to TRBJ2-7; D may be TRBD2 (5 bases). V lost 2 bases and J 5 bases, leaving 13 bases between the germline ends. Per germline, CDR1 SGHNT and CDR2 YENEEA. The CDR3 length is 14 residues.

This chain joins TRBV30 and TRBJ1-1; D gene uncertain. Germline CDR1 reads GTSNPN; CDR2 reads SVGIG (reference sequence). Trimming took off 1 base at V and 3 bases at J, with 3 bases between the two ends. This CDR3 contains 11 residues. The CDR3 region has the DNA TGTGCCTGGAGTGGGGACACTGAAGCTTTCTTT. Protein product: CAWSGDTEAFF.

V usage is TRBV7-8 and J usage is TRBJ2-7; TRBD1 matches 9 bases. Trimming at V came to 5 bases and at J to 7 bases, leaving 3 bases not matched to a gene. This CDR3 region has 12 residues. Germline values: CDR1 SGHVS, CDR2 FQNEAQ. The CDR3 coding sequence is TGTGCCAGCAGCCCCGGGACAGGGGAGCAGTACTTC. Its translation is CASSPGTGEQYF.

This clone was detected only once. This chain uses TRBV19 with TRBJ2-7; 7 nucleotides line up with TRBD1. CDR1 is LNHDA and CDR2 is SQIVND in the germline V gene (reference sequence). After removal of 3 bases from V and 2 bases from J, the junction contained 1 base not matched to a gene. The CDR3 loop spans 13 amino acids. This CDR3 is CASSIGTAYEQYF. The CDR3 DNA is TGTGCCAGTAGTATTGGGACAGCCTACGAGCAGTACTTC.

V usage is TRBV6-6 and J usage is TRBJ2-7, with TRBD2 matching over 13 bases. Trimming removed 6 bases from V and 7 bases from J; junction bases left unmatched: 9. This CDR3 region has 15 residues. Germline V CDR1 and CDR2: MNHNY, SVGAGI (reference sequence). The CDR3 reads CASSPGLAGVKEQYF. The DNA of the CDR3 is TGTGCCAGCAGCCCAGGACTAGCGGGGGTGAAGGAGCAGTACTTC.

The genes are TRBV14 and TRBJ1-2; possible D gene TRBD1, 5 bases. Germline CDR1 and CDR2: SGHDN and FVKESK. The CDR3 sequence is 14 residues long. V was cut by 1 base and J by 8 bases, with 14 bases left in between. CDR3 protein: CASSQARGLGGYTF. As DNA, the CDR3 is TGTGCCAGCAGCCAAGCGCGGGGCCTGGGCGGCTACACCTTC.

This clone was found once. The chain couples TRBV18 to TRBJ1-1; tentative D call: TRBD1 (5 bases). Trimming removed 5 bases from V and 7 bases from J, with 11 bases in between. Germline CDR1 and CDR2: KGHSH and LQKENI. CDR3 length equals 12 residues. This chain's CDR3 is CASSSGADEAFF. In DNA, the CDR3 is TGTGCCAGCTCAAGCGGGGCGGATGAAGCTTTCTTT.

This chain joins TRBV5-1 and TRBJ1-1, with TRBD1 as a possible D gene (6 bases). This CDR3 has 14 residues. Deletions cut 7 bases from V and 1 base from J, with 14 bases between. Per germline, CDR1 SGHRS and CDR2 YFSETQ. This CDR3 reads CASGQGLSNTEAFF. The CDR3 DNA reads TGCGCCAGCGGGCAGGGGCTTTCGAACACTGAAGCTTTCTTT. The full variable domain, with the rest looked up from reference TRBV5-1 and TRBJ1-1, is KAGVTQTPRYLIKTRGQQVTLSCSPISGHRSVSWYQQTPGQGLQFLFEYFSETQRNKGNFPGRFSGRQFSNSRSEMNVSTLELGDSALYLCASGQGLSNTEAFFGQGTRLTVV.

The CDR3 DNA sequence: TGTGCCATCAGTGAGTCGGGAGCGACCGTCAAAGAGACCCAGTACTTC. This gives the protein CAISESGATVKETQYF. V is TRBV10-3 and J is TRBJ2-5; TRBD2 might be the D (5 bases). Germline V lookup: CDR1 ENHRY, CDR2 SYGVKD. The V and J ends lost 0 bases and 3 bases respectively, with 14 bases between them. The CDR3 is 16 residues long.

V is TRBV30 and J is TRBJ1-1, with D possibly TRBD1 on 5 matching bases. Trimming shortened V by 5 bases and J by 5 bases, and 15 bases separated the two germline ends. There are 13 residues in the CDR3. Per the germline V gene, CDR1 is GTSNPN and CDR2 is SVGIG (reference sequence). The CDR3 sequence is CAWPGGVGTEAFF. DNA of the CDR3: TGTGCCTGGCCGGGGGGAGTGGGGACTGAAGCTTTCTTT. The entire variable domain, with the rest obtained from reference TRBV30 and TRBJ1-1, is as follows: SQTIHQWPATLVQPVGSPLSLECTVEGTSNPNLYWYRQAAGRGLQLLFYSVGIGQISSEVPQNLSASRPQDRQFILSSKKLLLSDSGFYLCAWPGGVGTEAFFGQGTRLTVV.